This T cell receptor (beta chain) was documented in a study of CD8 T cells in Susac syndrome. Random hexamers were used to reverse transcribe an amount of about 0.45 to 1 ug RNA. Coverage of TCR beta CDR3 amplification by immunoSEQ multiplex PCR extended to 54 Vbeta and 13 Jbeta. MiXCR was run by TCRdb on the immunoSEQ multiplex PCR reads, yielding one entry per CDR3 protein. The repertoire has 120,000 to 150,000 distinct CDR3 sequences, roughly 95% of them found once; the top ten carry under 0.095%. The germline gives CDR1 MGHDK, CDR2 SYGVNS. This CDR3 region has 12 residues. V lost 1 base, J lost 6 bases, and 4 bases lay in between. Concerning this clonotype itself: Its antigen is unknown.

General study findings and limits: The number of individuals included in the study's TCR sequencing and HLA analysis was acknowledged as relatively small.

CD8+ and CD4+ T cells taken from blood had their TCR beta sequenced. The TCR was taken from a human donor in good health. The sequencing sample was made of CD4+ T cells from PBMCs. The rearrangement joins TRBV25-1 to TRBJ1-3; D is undetermined. Here the CDR3 reads CASSESLNTIYF. The CDR3 coding sequence is TGTGCCAGCAGTGAATCTTTAAACACCATATATTTT.